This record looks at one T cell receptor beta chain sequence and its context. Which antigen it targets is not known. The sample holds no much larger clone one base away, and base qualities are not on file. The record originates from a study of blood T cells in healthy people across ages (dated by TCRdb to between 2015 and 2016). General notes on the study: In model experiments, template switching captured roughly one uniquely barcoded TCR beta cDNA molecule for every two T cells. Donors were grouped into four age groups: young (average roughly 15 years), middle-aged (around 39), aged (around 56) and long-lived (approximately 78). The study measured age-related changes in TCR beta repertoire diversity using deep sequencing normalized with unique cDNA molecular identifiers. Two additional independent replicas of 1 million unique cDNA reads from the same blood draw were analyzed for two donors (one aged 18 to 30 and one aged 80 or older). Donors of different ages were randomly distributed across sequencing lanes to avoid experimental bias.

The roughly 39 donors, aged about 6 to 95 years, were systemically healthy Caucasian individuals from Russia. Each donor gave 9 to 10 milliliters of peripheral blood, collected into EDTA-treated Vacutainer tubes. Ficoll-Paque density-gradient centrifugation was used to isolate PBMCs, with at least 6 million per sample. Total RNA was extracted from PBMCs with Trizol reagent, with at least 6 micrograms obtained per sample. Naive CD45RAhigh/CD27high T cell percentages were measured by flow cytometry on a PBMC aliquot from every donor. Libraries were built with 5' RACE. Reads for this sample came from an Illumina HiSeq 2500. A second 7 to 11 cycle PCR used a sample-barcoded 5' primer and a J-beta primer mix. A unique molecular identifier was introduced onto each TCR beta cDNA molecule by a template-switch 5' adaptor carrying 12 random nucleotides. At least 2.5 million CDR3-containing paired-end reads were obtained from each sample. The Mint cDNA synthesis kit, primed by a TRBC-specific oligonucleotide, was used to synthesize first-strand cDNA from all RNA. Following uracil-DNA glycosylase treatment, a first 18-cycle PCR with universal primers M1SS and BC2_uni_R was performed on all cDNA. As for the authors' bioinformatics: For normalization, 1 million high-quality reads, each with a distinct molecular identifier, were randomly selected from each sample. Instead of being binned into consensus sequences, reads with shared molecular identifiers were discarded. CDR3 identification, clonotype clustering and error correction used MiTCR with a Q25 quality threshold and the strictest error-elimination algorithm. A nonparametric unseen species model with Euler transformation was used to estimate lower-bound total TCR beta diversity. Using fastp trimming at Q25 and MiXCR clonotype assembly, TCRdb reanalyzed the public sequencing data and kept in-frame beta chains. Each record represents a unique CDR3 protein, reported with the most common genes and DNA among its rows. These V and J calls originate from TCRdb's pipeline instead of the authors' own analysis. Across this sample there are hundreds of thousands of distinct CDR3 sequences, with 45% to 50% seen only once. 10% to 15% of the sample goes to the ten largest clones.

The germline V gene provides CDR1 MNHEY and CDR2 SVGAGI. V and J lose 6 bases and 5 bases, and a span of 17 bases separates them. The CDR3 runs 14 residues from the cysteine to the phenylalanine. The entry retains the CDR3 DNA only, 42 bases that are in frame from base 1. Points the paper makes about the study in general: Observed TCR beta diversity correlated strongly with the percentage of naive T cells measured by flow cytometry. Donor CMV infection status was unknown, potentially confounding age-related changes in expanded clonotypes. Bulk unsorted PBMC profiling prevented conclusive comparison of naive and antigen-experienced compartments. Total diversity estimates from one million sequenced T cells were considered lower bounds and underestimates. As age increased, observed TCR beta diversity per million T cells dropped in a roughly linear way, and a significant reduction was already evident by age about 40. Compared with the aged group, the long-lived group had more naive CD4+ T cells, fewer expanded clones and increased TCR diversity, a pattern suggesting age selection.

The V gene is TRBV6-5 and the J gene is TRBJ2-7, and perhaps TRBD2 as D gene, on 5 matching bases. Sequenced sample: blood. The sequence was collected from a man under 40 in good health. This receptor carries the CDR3 CASSPSSSGNEQYF. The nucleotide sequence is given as TGTGCCAGCAGCCCAAGCTCATCGGGGAACGAGCAGTACTTC.